This record looks at one TCR beta chain sequence and its context. Its antigen has not been determined. No base-level quality is on record; no much larger clone is a single base apart. These data are taken from a study of blood T cell repertoires in COVID-19 (dated by TCRdb to the early 2020s). For the study in its entirety: Samples from collaborators originated in the United States, Italy and Spain and spanned both the acute and convalescent phases of COVID-19. The dataset comprised deeply sampled blood TCRbeta repertoires from subjects exposed to, actively infected with, or recovered from COVID-19. The prospective study material was composed of cDNA or gDNA derived from T cells, B-cell-depleted T cells, or PBMCs. The repertoires were released in a freely available public database meant as a resource for research on the immune response to SARS-CoV-2. Nearly every sample came with metadata listing a de-identified subject ID, COVID-19 status, age in years and sex. Where available, HLA class I and class II types were obtained from metadata supplied by the sample provider rather than from assay-based typing. Samples came from the ongoing ImmuneRACE study (first 160 participants) plus 1,254 subjects from 6 global collaborators.

TCRbeta CDR3 regions were amplified from genomic DNA by means of the immunoSEQ Assay, a bias-controlled multiplex PCR. The authors' analysis ran thus. The number of nucleated cells in each sample was estimated from the amplification of reference gene primers within the assay. To quantify the absolute abundance of each unique TCRbeta CDR3 rearrangement, sequence reads were collapsed and filtered. For each sample, productive Simpson clonality was calculated by taking the square root of Simpson's diversity index across productive rearrangements. The source is immuneACCESS, and TCRdb retained only in-frame sequences with V and J called. Part of the clones is not carried over; for the studies checked, unresolved V genes explain less than half of this, and the remainder is unexplained. V, J and clone size are those of that table, while D and trimming were read from the DNA. Counted in this sample were 100,000 or so clones; over 80% of them appeared once. The ten top clones hold nearly 6.5% of the sample.

Overall results and qualifications from the work: The quantity of clinical and demographic metadata differed by source and by participant and was supplied without curation.

Whole blood was collected in K2EDTA tubes by collaborating institutions according to the institutions' own protocols. For TCRbeta analysis, collaborator samples were shipped as frozen whole blood, as isolated PBMCs, or as DNA extracted from either sample type. Based on the germline V gene (reference sequence), the CDR1 and CDR2 sequences are SGHNT and YYREEE. Cut back by 3 bases and 1 base, the V and J ends lie 11 bases apart. The CDR3 runs 14 residues from the cysteine to the phenylalanine. Of all the DNA, just the CDR3 is kept, 42 bases in frame from base 1. Sequenced sample: peripheral blood. This receptor chain uses TRBV5-4 and TRBJ2-7, and the D gene may be TRBD2, 6 bases matching. This receptor was obtained from a woman aged 55 to 70 with active COVID-19. The DNA sequence reads TGTGCCAGCAGCTCCGCGGGAAGGTCCTACGAGCAGTACTTC. Translation gives CASSSAGRSYEQYF.